This T cell receptor beta chain was sequenced in a study of cytomegalovirus exposure and HLA in healthy donors. Regarding the study as a whole: Per published accounts, TCR beta sequences correctly predicted the HLA-A and HLA-B alleles of most subjects.

PCR was performed using 60 Vbeta and 13 Jbeta primers. In the source study's methods: Later, an analysis found 75 million to 100 million unique TCR beta chains, and about 10 million of these were shared. Measured with immunoSEQ multiplex PCR; TCRdb has only the in-frame clones, and not every one. Clonal size and the V and J genes are those of that table, whereas D and trimming came from the DNA. The sample comprises some 150,000 clones, approximately 76% of which are singletons, and approximately 1.3% rests with the top ten. With respect to this clone: What it recognizes is unknown.

Germline V gene data show CDR1 as LGHNA and CDR2 as YSLEER. V dropped 4 bases and J dropped 0 bases, with 10 bases sitting between them. The CDR3 runs 15 residues. The chain carries TRBV4-3 and TRBJ1-3; D is perhaps TRBD1 (5 bases). Material for sequencing was PBMCs. This TCR came from a man in his 60s in good health and CMV-seronegative. This CDR3 reads CASSPSGYSGNTIYF. The CDR3 DNA follows: TGCGCCAGCAGCCCCTCAGGGTACTCTGGAAACACCATATATTTT.